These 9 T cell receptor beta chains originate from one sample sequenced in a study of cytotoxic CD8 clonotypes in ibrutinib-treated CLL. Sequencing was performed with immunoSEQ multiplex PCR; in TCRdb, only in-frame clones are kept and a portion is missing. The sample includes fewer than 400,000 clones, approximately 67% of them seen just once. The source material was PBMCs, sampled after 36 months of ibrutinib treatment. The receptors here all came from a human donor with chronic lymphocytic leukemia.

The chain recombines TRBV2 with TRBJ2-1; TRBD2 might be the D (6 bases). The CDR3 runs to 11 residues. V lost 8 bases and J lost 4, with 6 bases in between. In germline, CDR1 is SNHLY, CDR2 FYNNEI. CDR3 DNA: TGTGCCAGCGGGGGGTACAATGAGCAGTTCTTC. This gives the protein CASGGYNEQFF.

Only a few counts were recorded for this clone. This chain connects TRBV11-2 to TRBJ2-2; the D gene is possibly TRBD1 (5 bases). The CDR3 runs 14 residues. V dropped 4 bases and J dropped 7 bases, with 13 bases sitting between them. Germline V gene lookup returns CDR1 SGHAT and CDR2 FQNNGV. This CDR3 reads CASSYRGPDGELFF. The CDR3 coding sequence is TGTGCCAGCAGCTATAGGGGTCCGGACGGGGAGCTGTTTTTT.

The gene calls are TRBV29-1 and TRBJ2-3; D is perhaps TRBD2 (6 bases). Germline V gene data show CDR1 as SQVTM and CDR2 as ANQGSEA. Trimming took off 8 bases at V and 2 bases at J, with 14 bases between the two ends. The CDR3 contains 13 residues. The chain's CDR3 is CSSAGRITDTQYF. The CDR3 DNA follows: TGCAGCTCTGCGGGGCGGATCACAGATACGCAGTATTTT.

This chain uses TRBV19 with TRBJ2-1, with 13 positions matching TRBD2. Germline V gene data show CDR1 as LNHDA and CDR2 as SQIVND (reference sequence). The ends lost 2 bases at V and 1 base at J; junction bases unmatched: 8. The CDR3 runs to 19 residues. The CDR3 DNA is TGTGCCAGTAGTATAAGTCTACTAGCGGGAGGGAATTCCTACAATGAGCAGTTCTTC. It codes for CASSISLLAGGNSYNEQFF. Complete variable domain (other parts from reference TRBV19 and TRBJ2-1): DGGITQSPKYLFRKEGQNVTLSCEQNLNHDAMYWYRQDPGQGLRLIYYSQIVNDFQKGDIAEGYSVSREKKESFPLTVTSAQKNPTAFYLCASSISLLAGGNSYNEQFFGPGTRLTVL.

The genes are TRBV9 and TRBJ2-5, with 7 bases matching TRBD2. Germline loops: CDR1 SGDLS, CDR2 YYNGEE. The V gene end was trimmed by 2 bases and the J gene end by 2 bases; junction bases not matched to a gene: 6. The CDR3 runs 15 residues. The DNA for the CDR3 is TGTGCCAGCAGCGTGAGCGGGGTTATACAAGAGACCCAGTACTTC. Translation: CASSVSGVIQETQYF.

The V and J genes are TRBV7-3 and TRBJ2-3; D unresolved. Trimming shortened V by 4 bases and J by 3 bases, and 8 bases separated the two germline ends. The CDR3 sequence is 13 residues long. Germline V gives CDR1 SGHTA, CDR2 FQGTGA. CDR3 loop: CASSSTMTDTQYF. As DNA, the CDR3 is TGTGCCAGCAGCTCGACAATGACAGATACGCAGTATTTT.

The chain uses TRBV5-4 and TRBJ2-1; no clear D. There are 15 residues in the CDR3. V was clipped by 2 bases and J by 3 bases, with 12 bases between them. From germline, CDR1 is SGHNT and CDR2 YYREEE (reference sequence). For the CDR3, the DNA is TGTGCCAGCAGCTTTGGCAACTACCTCTACAATGAGCAGTTCTTC. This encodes CASSFGNYLYNEQFF.

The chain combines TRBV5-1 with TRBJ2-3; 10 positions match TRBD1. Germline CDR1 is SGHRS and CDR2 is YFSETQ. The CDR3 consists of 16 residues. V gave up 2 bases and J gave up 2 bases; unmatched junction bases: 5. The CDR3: CASSLRDRGLTDTQYF. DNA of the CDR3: TGCGCCAGCAGCTTACGAGACAGGGGGCTCACAGATACGCAGTATTTT.

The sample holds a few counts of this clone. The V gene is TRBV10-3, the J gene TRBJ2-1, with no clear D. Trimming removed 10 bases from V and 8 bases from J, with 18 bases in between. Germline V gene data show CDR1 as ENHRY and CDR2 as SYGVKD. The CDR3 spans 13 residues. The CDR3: CATRGTLGHEQFF. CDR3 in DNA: TGTGCCACACGAGGAACTTTGGGCCATGAGCAGTTCTTC.